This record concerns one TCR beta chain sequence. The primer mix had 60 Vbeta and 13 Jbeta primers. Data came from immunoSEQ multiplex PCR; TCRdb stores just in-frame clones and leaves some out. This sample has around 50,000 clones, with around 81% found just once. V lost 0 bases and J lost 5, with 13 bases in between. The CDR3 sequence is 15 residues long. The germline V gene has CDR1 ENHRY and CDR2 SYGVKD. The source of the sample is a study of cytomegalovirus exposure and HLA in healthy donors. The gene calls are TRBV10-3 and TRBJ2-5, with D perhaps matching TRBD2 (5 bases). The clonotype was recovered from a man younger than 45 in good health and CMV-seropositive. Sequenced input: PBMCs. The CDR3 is CAISESTTRGETQYF. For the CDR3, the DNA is TGTGCCATCAGTGAGTCAACCACCCGGGGTGAGACCCAGTACTTC.